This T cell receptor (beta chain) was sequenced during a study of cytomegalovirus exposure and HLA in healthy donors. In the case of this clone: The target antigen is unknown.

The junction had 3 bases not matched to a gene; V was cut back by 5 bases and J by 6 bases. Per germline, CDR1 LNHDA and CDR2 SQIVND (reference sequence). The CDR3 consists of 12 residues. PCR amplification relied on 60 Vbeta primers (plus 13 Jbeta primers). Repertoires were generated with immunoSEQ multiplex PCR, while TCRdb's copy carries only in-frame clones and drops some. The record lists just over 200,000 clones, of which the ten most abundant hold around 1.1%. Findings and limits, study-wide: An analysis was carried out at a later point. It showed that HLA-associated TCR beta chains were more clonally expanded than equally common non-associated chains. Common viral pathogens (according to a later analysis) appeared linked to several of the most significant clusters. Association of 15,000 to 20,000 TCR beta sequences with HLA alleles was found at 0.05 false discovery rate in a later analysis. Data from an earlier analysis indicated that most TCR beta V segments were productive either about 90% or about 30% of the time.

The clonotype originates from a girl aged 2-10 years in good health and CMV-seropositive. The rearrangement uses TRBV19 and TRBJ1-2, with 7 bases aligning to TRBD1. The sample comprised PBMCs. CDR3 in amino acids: CASSLTGNGYTF. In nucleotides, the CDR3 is TGTGCCAGTAGTCTGACAGGGAATGGCTACACCTTC.